Given below is one T cell receptor beta chain in context. The antigen is unknown. V shed 3 bases and J 12 bases; nucleotides not matched to a gene: 15. The CDR3 sequence is 15 residues long. Germline loops: CDR1 GTSNPN, CDR2 SVGIG (reference sequence). This specimen belongs to a study of PD-1 blockade in classical Hodgkin lymphoma. Study outcomes and limitations: Reports indicated that newly diagnosed patients had lower baseline TCR diversity than healthy donors did. Factors driving the repertoire differences, possibly disease activity or prior therapy, remain undefined.

Profiled with immunoSEQ multiplex PCR; TCRdb holds only in-frame clones, not every one. The sample lists some 9,000 clones, about 91% occurring once. Time point of the sample: newly diagnosed, previously untreated cHL patient sample. Magnetic negative selection isolated CD8+ T cells from thawed PBMCs. Sequences were obtained from CD8+ T cells from blood. This TCR was sampled from a human donor with classical Hodgkin lymphoma. The chain employs TRBV30 and TRBJ2-1, with 9 bases fitting TRBD2. CDR3: CAWRRREGPDPMQFF. The CDR3 DNA sequence: TGTGCCTGGAGGCGGCGGGAGGGCCCTGACCCAATGCAGTTCTTC. Full variable domain (remainder filled in from reference TRBV30 and TRBJ2-1): SQTIHQWPATLVQPVGSPLSLECTVEGTSNPNLYWYRQAAGRGLQLLFYSVGIGQISSEVPQNLSASRPQDRQFILSSKKLLLSDSGFYLCAWRRREGPDPMQFFGPGTRLTVL.